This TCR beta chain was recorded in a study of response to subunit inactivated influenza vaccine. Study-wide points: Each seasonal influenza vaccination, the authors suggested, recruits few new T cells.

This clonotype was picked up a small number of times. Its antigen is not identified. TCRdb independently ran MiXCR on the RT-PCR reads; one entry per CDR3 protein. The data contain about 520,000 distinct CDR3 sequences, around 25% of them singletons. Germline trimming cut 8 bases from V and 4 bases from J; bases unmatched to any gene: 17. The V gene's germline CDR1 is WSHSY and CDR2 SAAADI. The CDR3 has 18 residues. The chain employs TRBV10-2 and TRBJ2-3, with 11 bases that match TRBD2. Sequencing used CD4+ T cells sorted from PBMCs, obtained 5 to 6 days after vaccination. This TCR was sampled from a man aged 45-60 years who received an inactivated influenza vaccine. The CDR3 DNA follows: TGCGCCAGCGGAATAGCGGGAGGGCGGTTTGGCCGCCCAGATACGCAGTATTTT. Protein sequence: CASGIAGGRFGRPDTQYF.